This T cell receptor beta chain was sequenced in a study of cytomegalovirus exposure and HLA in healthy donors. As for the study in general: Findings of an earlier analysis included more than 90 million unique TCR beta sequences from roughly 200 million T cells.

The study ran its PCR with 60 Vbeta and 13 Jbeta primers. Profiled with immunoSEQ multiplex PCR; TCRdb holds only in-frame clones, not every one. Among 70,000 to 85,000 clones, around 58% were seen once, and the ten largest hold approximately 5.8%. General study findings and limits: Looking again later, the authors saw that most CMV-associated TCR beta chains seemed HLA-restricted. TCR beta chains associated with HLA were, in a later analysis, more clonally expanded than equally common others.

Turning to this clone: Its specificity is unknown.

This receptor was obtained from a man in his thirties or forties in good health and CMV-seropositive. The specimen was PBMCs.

DNA of the CDR3: TGTGCCAGCAGCTTAGGACAGAAGGGGATCTACGAGCAGTACTTC. Its protein product is CASSLGQKGIYEQYF. This sequence joins TRBV11-2 and TRBJ2-7, with a tentative D call TRBD1 (5 bases). CDR1 and CDR2 (germline): SGHAT, FQNNGV. This CDR3 spans 15 amino acids. V was trimmed by 1 base and J by 3 bases, leaving 13 bases between them.